This passage covers 6 T cell receptor beta chains from one sample sequenced in a study of OX40 agonist ivuxolimab in advanced cancers. Profiled with immunoSEQ multiplex PCR; TCRdb holds only in-frame clones, not every one. The sample lists 63,000 or so clones; 70% to 90% were seen once. The input for sequencing was CD4+ or CD8+ T cells sorted from blood, taken in a trial of the OX40 agonist ivuxolimab. The receptors derive from an adult with an advanced solid tumor such as melanoma, head and neck, liver or kidney cancer.

CDR3 DNA sequence: TGTGCCAGCAGCCCAGTTTATCGACCCGACACAGATACGCAGTATTTT. Its translation: CASSPVYRPDTDTQYF. The chain links TRBV11-3 to TRBJ2-3; D unclear. The CDR3 loop spans 16 amino acids. CDR1 and CDR2 (germline): SGHNT, YENEEA. V was shortened by 5 bases and J by 2 bases, with 17 bases between the two germline ends.

This chain joins TRBV10-3 and TRBJ1-2; the match to TRBD1 covers 7 bases. The CDR3 is 17 amino acids. V lost 0 bases, J lost 6 bases, and 13 bases stayed unmatched. Germline CDR1 reads ENHRY; CDR2 reads SYGVKD. The CDR3 DNA reads as TGTGCCATCAGTGAGTCTCTTGGATTGGAGGGGGCGAATGGCTACACCTTC. Translation: CAISESLGLEGANGYTF.

The chain employs TRBV6-6 and TRBJ1-2, with D possibly being TRBD1 (5 bases). The CDR3 length is 14 residues. Germline V lookup: CDR1 MNHNY, CDR2 SVGAGI (reference sequence). V was shortened by 8 bases and J by 7 bases, with 20 bases between the two germline ends. The CDR3 DNA reads TGTGCCAGCCTTTCGACGTCGGGGGTGCGTGGCTACACCTTC. Translation gives CASLSTSGVRGYTF.

The J gene is TRBJ2-5, the V gene TRBV15; TRBD2 matches at 10 bases. V shed 3 bases, J shed 3 bases, and the junction held 7 bases outside the gene matches. Germline CDR1 is LNHNV and CDR2 is YYDKDF (reference sequence). The length of the CDR3 is 16 residues. CDR3 residues: CATSRRPGLAKETQYF. CDR3 DNA sequence: TGTGCCACCAGCAGGAGGCCGGGACTAGCGAAAGAGACCCAGTACTTC.

This clone was observed a few times. The chain employs TRBV28 and TRBJ2-7; D call uncertain. This CDR3 comprises 14 residues. Per the germline V gene, CDR1 is MDHEN and CDR2 is SYDVKM. Trimming cost V 3 bases and J 2 bases, with 11 bases left between them. The CDR3 spells CASSFETGAYEQYF. The CDR3 bases are TGTGCCAGCAGTTTCGAGACTGGAGCCTACGAGCAGTACTTC. Using reference TRBV28 and TRBJ2-7 for the parts outside the CDR3, the full variable domain is DVKVTQSSRYLVKRTGEKVFLECVQDMDHENMFWYRQDPGLGLRLIYFSYDVKMKEKGDIPEGYSVSREKKERFSLILESASTNQTSMYLCASSFETGAYEQYFGPGTRLTVT.

The chain is built from TRBV5-5 and TRBJ2-5; D is undetermined. This CDR3 is 13 amino acids long. Deletions cut 0 bases from V and 5 bases from J, with 8 bases between. Per the germline V gene, CDR1 is SGHKS and CDR2 is YYEKEE (reference sequence). In DNA form, the CDR3 reads TGTGCCAGCAGCTTGGGGCAGCCGGAGACCCAGTACTTC. Encoded protein: CASSLGQPETQYF.